This is a list of T cell receptor beta chains from one sample in a study of shared clonotypes between healthy human individuals. Profiled with immunoSEQ multiplex PCR; TCRdb holds only in-frame clones, not every one. Of 1.5 million to 2.5 million clones listed, roughly 95% are singletons. The sequenced sample consisted of naive CD8+ T cells sorted from blood. These receptors were obtained from a man aged 18 to 35 in good health. The CDR3 runs from the conserved cysteine through the conserved F or W. The D gene is left open where the match is weak. The size of a clone is reported for some rows only, either as once, few or many, or as a class for expanded clones.

j_call clone_size v_call d_call cdr3_nt cdr3_aa
TRBJ2-7 . TRBV7-9 . TGTGCCAGCAGCTCAAGCCAGGGGGGGCTGCACGAGCAGTACTTC CASSSSQGGLHEQYF
TRBJ1-4 once TRBV25-1 . TGTGCCAGCAGTGTAGGACTGACCCCGAATGAAAAACTGTTTTTT CASSVGLTPNEKLFF
TRBJ2-5 . TRBV25-1 . TGTGCCAGCAGTGAAACGTACCAAGAGACCCAGTACTTC CASSETYQETQYF
TRBJ1-6 . TRBV9 . TGTGCCAGCAGCGTAGGGGGGGAAACACCCCTCCACTTT CASSVGGETPLHF
TRBJ1-6 few TRBV6-6 . TGTGCCAGCTTGGGGAATTCACCCCTCCACTTT CASLGNSPLHF
TRBJ1-2 . TRBV7-7 . TGTGCTAGCAGCTTAAGCGACAGCGGCTACACCTTC CASSLSDSGYTF
TRBJ1-1 few TRBV10-3 . TGTGCCATCAGTGACCAGCAGGGCAATGGCATGAACACTGAAGCTTTCTTT CAISDQQGNGMNTEAFF
TRBJ2-5 . TRBV7-9 . TGTGCCAGCAGCTACCCGGGACCACAAGAGACCCAGTACTTC CASSYPGPQETQYF
TRBJ1-2 once TRBV13 TRBD1 TGTGCCAGCAGCTTTGACAGGGGATTGGACTATGGCTACACCTTC CASSFDRGLDYGYTF
TRBJ2-7 . TRBV6-6 . TGTGCCAGCAGTTACGGCTCGATGCGCTACGAGCAGTACTTC CASSYGSMRYEQYF
TRBJ2-3 . TRBV4-3 . TGCGCCAGCAGCCAAGAGGACGGGACTGGGTGGGCAGATACGCAGTATTTT CASSQEDGTGWADTQYF
TRBJ2-7 . TRBV5-5 TRBD1 TGTGCCAGCAGCTGGGGAAGAGCAGGGGGCGGCTACGAGCAGTACTTC CASSWGRAGGGYEQYF
TRBJ2-1 once TRBV27 TRBD2 TGTGCCAGCACCGATAGCGGGAGGGCCGATGAGCAGTTCTTC CASTDSGRADEQFF
TRBJ1-2 . TRBV13 TRBD1 TGTGCCAGCAGCCCCCAGGGGGATGGCTACACCTTC CASSPQGDGYTF
TRBJ2-7 . TRBV5-4 . TGTGCCAGCAGCTTGTTCCCGGAAGAGTACGAGCAGTACTTC CASSLFPEEYEQYF
TRBJ2-1 . TRBV5-6 . TGTGCCAGCAGCTTGGCTAGCGACAATGAGCAGTTCTTC CASSLASDNEQFF
TRBJ2-7 . TRBV21-1 . TGTGCCAGCAGCAGGGACAGAAGAAGAGGCGAGCAGTACTTC CASSRDRRRGEQYF
TRBJ1-5 . TRBV19 TRBD1 TGTGCCAGTAGTATTTCCCAGGACAGGTATGGTGACAATCAGCCCCAGCATTTT CASSISQDRYGDNQPQHF
TRBJ2-1 . TRBV19 . TGTGCCAGTAGTATAAACGGGGATACCTACAATGAGCAGTTCTTC CASSINGDTYNEQFF
TRBJ1-6 once TRBV7-2 . TGTGCCAGCAGCCCGACCCAAGGGGCCCTCCACTTT CASSPTQGALHF
TRBJ1-2 . TRBV30 . TGTGCCTGGAGTCCACTCGATGGCTACACCTTC CAWSPLDGYTF
TRBJ1-5 . TRBV6-5 . TGTGCCAGCAGTTACGGCGGGGCGGGACAGCCCCAGCATTTT CASSYGGAGQPQHF
TRBJ2-7 once TRBV9 . TGTGCCAGCAGCGTAGGGGCAGTTTCCTCCTACGAGCAGTACTTC CASSVGAVSSYEQYF
TRBJ2-7 . TRBV4-3 TRBD2 TGCGCCAGCAGCCAGTCGCTCGGGGGGTCCTACGAGCAGTACTTC CASSQSLGGSYEQYF
TRBJ1-5 . TRBV30 TRBD1 TGTGCCTGGAGTGTATCAGGGGGCAGGCAGCCCCAGCATTTT CAWSVSGGRQPQHF
TRBJ2-3 . TRBV6-1 . TGTGCTTCGAGGGCAGATACGCAGTATTTT CASRADTQYF
TRBJ2-7 . TRBV6-5 . TGTGCCAGCAGTTACTCTTTGGGGGCTACTCTCTACGAGCAGTACTTC CASSYSLGATLYEQYF
TRBJ1-3 . TRBV6-1 TRBD1 TGTGCCAGCAGTGCCGGGACAGGCTCAGACACCATATATTTT CASSAGTGSDTIYF
TRBJ2-5 once TRBV5-1 . TGCGCCAGCAGCTTGGAGGGGGGGATACAAGAGACCCAGTACTTC CASSLEGGIQETQYF
TRBJ1-5 . TRBV13 . TGTGCCAGCAGCTTACGGGTAGAAGGCAATCAGCCCCAGCATTTT CASSLRVEGNQPQHF
TRBJ1-6 . TRBV9 TRBD1 TGTGCCAGCAGCGGACAGGGGTCTAATTCACCCCTCCACTTT CASSGQGSNSPLHF
TRBJ1-6 . TRBV4-1 . TGCGCCAGCAGCCAAGCTCCGGAGTTAAATTCACCCCTCCACTTT CASSQAPELNSPLHF
TRBJ2-3 . TRBV5-6 . TGTGCCAGCAGCTGGACAGAGGATACGCAGTATTTT CASSWTEDTQYF
TRBJ2-7 . TRBV6-6 TRBD2 TGTGCCAGCAGCCCACTAGCGCTTCCATCCTACGAGCAGTACTTC CASSPLALPSYEQYF
TRBJ2-1 once TRBV5-8 TRBD2 TGTGCCAGCAGCTTGGTGTTAGCGGGAGGGAACAATGAGCAGTTCTTC CASSLVLAGGNNEQFF
TRBJ2-1 . TRBV9 TRBD2 TGTGCCAGCAGCGTAGTGGGACTAGCGGGAGTAGGTAATGAGCAGTTCTTC CASSVVGLAGVGNEQFF
TRBJ2-3 . TRBV6-5 . TGTGCCAGCAGTTCTCCTCTCCGCGCGGGCACAGATACGCAGTATTTT CASSSPLRAGTDTQYF
TRBJ2-7 . TRBV5-1 TRBD1 TGCGCCAGCAGCTTGACTCGACAGGGCCACGAGCAGTACTTC CASSLTRQGHEQYF
TRBJ2-6 . TRBV9 . TGTGCCAGCAGCCTAACCTCTGGGGCCAACGTCCTGACTTTC CASSLTSGANVLTF
TRBJ1-5 once TRBV4-1 TRBD1 TGCGCCAGCAGCCAGGTCGGCGGGACAGGGGGCTGGCAGCCCCAGCATTTT CASSQVGGTGGWQPQHF
TRBJ2-7 . TRBV6-1 . TGTGCCAGCAGTGAAATGGGGACGGAGTTCTACGAGCAGTACTTC CASSEMGTEFYEQYF
TRBJ2-7 . TRBV28 TRBD1 TGTGCCAGCAGTCTCACCGGGACAGGGGGCCACGAGCAGTACTTC CASSLTGTGGHEQYF
TRBJ1-1 . TRBV5-6 TRBD1 TGTGCCAGCAGCTTGGTAGGGGGACAGTGGAACACTGAAGCTTTCTTT CASSLVGGQWNTEAFF
TRBJ2-7 . TRBV4-1 TRBD1 TGCGCCAGCAGCGAAGGTCGGACAGGGTGGGGCGAGCAGTACTTC CASSEGRTGWGEQYF
TRBJ2-7 . TRBV29-1 TRBD2 TGCAGCGCACACGGACTAGGCTCCTACGAGCAGTACTTC CSAHGLGSYEQYF
TRBJ2-7 . TRBV27 . TGTGCCAGCACTGAGCCGGGAAAAATTTACGAGCAGTACTTC CASTEPGKIYEQYF
TRBJ2-5 . TRBV19 . TGTGCCAGTAGTATCTCGGGGGTCCAAGAGACCCAGTACTTC CASSISGVQETQYF
TRBJ1-1 . TRBV5-6 . TGTGCCAGCAGCAGTCGCTACGAGGGGGACACTGAAGCTTTCTTT CASSSRYEGDTEAFF
TRBJ2-1 . TRBV4-1 TRBD2 TGCGCCAGCAGCCAAGACGCCCCTAGCGGAGCTTACAATGAGCAGTTCTTC CASSQDAPSGAYNEQFF
TRBJ2-1 once TRBV10-3 TRBD2 TGTGCCATCAGTGAGTCGCGGGGGGGTCCCTACAATGAGCAGTTCTTC CAISESRGGPYNEQFF
TRBJ1-6 . TRBV27 TRBD1 TGTGCCAGCAGTTTATCGTCGGGACAGGGCAATTCACCCCTCCACTTT CASSLSSGQGNSPLHF
TRBJ2-5 . TRBV29-1 TRBD1 TGCAGCGTTGAGGGCCCTTGGACAGGCGGAGAGACCCAGTACTTC CSVEGPWTGGETQYF
TRBJ2-2 . TRBV5-4 TRBD2 TGTGCCAGCAGCTCGTTCACTAGCGGGAACACCGGGGAGCTGTTTTTT CASSSFTSGNTGELFF
TRBJ2-1 . TRBV4-3 . TGCGCCAGCAGCCATGGTCATGAGCAGTTCTTC CASSHGHEQFF
TRBJ2-5 once TRBV2 TRBD2 TGTGCCAGCAGTGATGGTGGCGGGGGGGCCGTGGGCCAAGAGACCCAGTACTTC CASSDGGGGAVGQETQYF
TRBJ2-2 once TRBV10-1 TRBD1 TGCGCCAGCAGTGAAGGAAGGGGGCTCACCGGGGAGCTGTTTTTT CASSEGRGLTGELFF